This T cell receptor (beta chain) originates from a study of Ad26.COV2.S vaccination and SARS-CoV-2 variants. On the study more broadly: Intramuscular Ad26.COV2.S doses were given once or twice, 56 days apart.

The assay was immunoSEQ multiplex PCR, and TCRdb's table has in-frame clones only and misses some. The table includes under 300,000 clones, around nine tenths detected once. Treatment indicated: roughly 19 received Ad26.COV2.S at low or high dose, single or two shots; several received placebo; per-sample allocation not given. Sampling took place 63 days after the first vaccine or placebo injection. This clone came up once. The input for sequencing was peripheral blood, taken in a trial of Ad26.COV2.S vaccine versus placebo. This TCR came from a person aged 18-60 years who received the Ad26.COV2.S COVID-19 vaccine or a placebo.

In DNA, the CDR3 is TGTGCCATCAGCCGGGGGCTGATGATCACTGAAGCTTTCTTT. As protein: CAISRGLMITEAFF. The rearrangement uses TRBV10-3 and TRBJ1-1, with TRBD1 as a possible D gene (6 bases). The germline V gene has CDR1 ENHRY and CDR2 SYGVKD. The CDR3 runs 14 residues. V lost 6 bases, J lost 4 bases, and 15 bases lay in between.